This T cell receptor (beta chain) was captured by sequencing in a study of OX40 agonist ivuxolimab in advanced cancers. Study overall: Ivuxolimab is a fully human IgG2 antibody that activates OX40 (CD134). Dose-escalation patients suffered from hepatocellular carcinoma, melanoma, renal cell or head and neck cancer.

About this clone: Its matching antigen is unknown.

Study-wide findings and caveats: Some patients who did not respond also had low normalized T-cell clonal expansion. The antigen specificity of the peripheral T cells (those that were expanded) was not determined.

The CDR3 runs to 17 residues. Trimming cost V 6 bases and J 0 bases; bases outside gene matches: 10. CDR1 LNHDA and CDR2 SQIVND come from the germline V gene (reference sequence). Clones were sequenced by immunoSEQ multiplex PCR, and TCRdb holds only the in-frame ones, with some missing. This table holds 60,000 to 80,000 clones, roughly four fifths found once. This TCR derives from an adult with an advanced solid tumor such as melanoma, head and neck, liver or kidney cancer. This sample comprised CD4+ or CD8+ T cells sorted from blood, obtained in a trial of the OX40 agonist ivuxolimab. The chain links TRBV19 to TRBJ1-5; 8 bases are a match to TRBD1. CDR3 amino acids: CASRGTTGEYSNQPQHF. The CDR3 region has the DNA TGTGCCAGTAGAGGGACGACAGGGGAATATAGCAATCAGCCCCAGCATTTT.